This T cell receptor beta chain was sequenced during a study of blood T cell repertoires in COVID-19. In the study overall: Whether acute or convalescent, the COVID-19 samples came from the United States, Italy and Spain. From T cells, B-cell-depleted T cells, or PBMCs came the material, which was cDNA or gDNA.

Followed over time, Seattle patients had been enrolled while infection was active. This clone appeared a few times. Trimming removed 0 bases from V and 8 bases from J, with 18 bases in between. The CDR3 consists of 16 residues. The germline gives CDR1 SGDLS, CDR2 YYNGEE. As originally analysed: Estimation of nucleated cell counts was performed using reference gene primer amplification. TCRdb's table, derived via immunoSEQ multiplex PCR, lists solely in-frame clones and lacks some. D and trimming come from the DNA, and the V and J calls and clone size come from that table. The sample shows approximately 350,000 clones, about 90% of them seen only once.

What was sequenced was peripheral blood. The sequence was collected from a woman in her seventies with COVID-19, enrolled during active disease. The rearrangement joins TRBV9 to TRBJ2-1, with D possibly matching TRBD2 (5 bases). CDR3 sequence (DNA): TGTGCCAGCAGCGTAGGATTTCGGAGAGGAGCGGATGAGCAGTTCTTC. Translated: CASSVGFRRGADEQFF.